The source of this T cell receptor beta chain is a study of shared clonotypes between healthy human individuals. Study results and limitations: Clonotypes shared by all four donors outscored non-shared clonotypes in generation probability.

In the original processing: From ImmunoSEQ came sequences covering only the junction and carrying no quality scores, so filtering differed. TCRdb keeps only in-frame clones here, not all; method: immunoSEQ multiplex PCR. The V and J calls and clone size were taken over from that table, and D and trimming were inferred from the DNA. Counted here are under 2.5 million clones, 80% to 95% occurring once; the ten biggest clones make up around 0.38%. Investigators divided CD4+ cells into CD45RA+ naive and CD45RA-negative memory subsets. Turning to this clone: As yet, its antigen is unknown.

The source of this sequence is a man younger than 35 in good health. Some clones in this sample may be carry-over from other donors' samples. Sequenced: naive CD4+ T cells from PBMCs. Indicated subset: CD45RA+ positively selected.

The CDR3 sequence: CASSFPTSGRAGDAGELFF. The CDR3 DNA follows: TGTGCCAGCAGCTTCCCCACTAGCGGGAGGGCCGGAGATGCCGGGGAGCTGTTTTTT. The V call is TRBV11-3, the J call TRBJ2-2, with 13 bases aligning to TRBD2. The CDR3 has 19 amino acids. CDR1 and CDR2 (germline): SGHNT, YENEEA. With V trimmed by 3 bases and J by 6 bases, 13 bases remained unmatched.